One sample yielded the 30 T cell receptor beta chains listed below, sequenced in a study of patients and donors after allogeneic stem cell transplantation. In TCRdb, the RT-PCR reads were re-called with MiXCR into one record per CDR3 protein. In the table there are about 74,000 distinct CDR3 sequences, roughly 29% of which are singletons. The sample comprised blood, either unsorted or a sorted T cell fraction (not recorded which). The source of these receptors is a human donor who was either an allogeneic HSCT recipient or a stem cell or donor lymphocyte infusion donor (not recorded which). It is not recorded whose cells these are; they may come from a transplant donor.

This clonotype was recorded a few times. The chain joins TRBV11-2 to TRBJ1-1; D unresolved. The CDR3 is 14 amino acids. CDR1 and CDR2 from the germline V gene are SGHAT and FQNNGV. V shed 4 bases and J shed 4 bases, with 13 bases lying between them. CDR3 DNA: TGTGCCAGCAGCTCCTTTAGGGTATTCACTGAAGCTTTCTTT. This codes for CASSSFRVFTEAFF. Based on the CDR3 plus reference TRBV11-2 and TRBJ1-1, the full variable domain is EAGVAQSPRYKIIEKRQSVAFWCNPISGHATLYWYQQILGQGPKLLIQFQNNGVVDDSQLPKDRFSAERLKGVDSTLKIQPAKLEDSAVYLCASSSFRVFTEAFFGQGTRLTVV.

The chain combines TRBV2 with TRBJ2-5, with a tentative D call TRBD2 (6 bases). The CDR3 spans 15 residues. Trimming cost V 3 bases and J 2 bases, with 13 bases left between them. The germline CDR1 and CDR2 sequences are SNHLY and FYNNEI. CDR3 sequence reads: CASSDPPGGQETQYF. The CDR3 nucleotides are TGTGCCAGCAGTGACCCCCCCGGGGGTCAAGAGACCCAGTACTTC.

This clonotype occurred a few times. The chain has TRBV4-2 and TRBJ2-4; TRBD2 aligns across 12 bases. CDR3 length equals 20 residues. Trimming removed 4 bases from V and 0 bases from J; junction bases left unmatched: 13. The germline CDR1 and CDR2 sequences are LGHNA and YNFKEQ. The DNA for the CDR3 is TGTGCCAGCAGCCCTTGGCGGGCTAGCGGGAGGGTACTAGCCAAAAACATTCAGTACTTC. This gives the protein CASSPWRASGRVLAKNIQYF.

The chain carries TRBV7-2 and TRBJ2-5; the D gene is possibly TRBD2 (5 bases). Looked up from germline, CDR1 is SGHTA and CDR2 is FQGNSA. V lost 5 bases and J lost 5, with 27 bases in between. The CDR3 runs 18 residues. The CDR3 is CASSTYPLRDGIGETQYF. CDR3 nucleotide sequence: TGTGCCAGCAGCACCTACCCTCTCCGGGATGGAATAGGGGAGACCCAGTACTTC.

This clonotype has just a few counts. Here the CDR3 DNA reads TGCAGCGATGACACAGATACGCAGTATTTT. As protein: CSDDTDTQYF. The chain employs TRBV29-1 and TRBJ2-3; D call uncertain. V lost 7 bases, J lost 2 bases, and 4 bases lay in between. CDR1 is SQVTM, CDR2 ANQGSEA, per germline. The length of the CDR3 is 10 residues.

This chain links TRBV20-1 with TRBJ2-3; the D is unclear. Trimming left V 0 bases short and J 7 bases short, with 8 bases between. Germline lookup yields CDR1 DFQATT and CDR2 SNEGSKA (reference sequence). This CDR3 contains 12 residues. The CDR3 DNA reads as TGCAGTGCTAGAGAGGACCGGAATACGCAGTATTTT. This encodes CSAREDRNTQYF.

The chain links TRBV12-3 or TRBV12-4 to TRBJ1-1, with D possibly TRBD1 on 6 matching bases. Trimming stripped 1 base from V and 5 bases from J, with 14 bases between. The CDR3 covers 15 residues. The CDR3 DNA is TGTGCCAGCAGTTTAGGAAGAGGGGGAGGGACTGAAGCTTTCTTT. Its translation: CASSLGRGGGTEAFF.

This clonotype was seen more than once but under ten times. The chain uses TRBV12-3 or TRBV12-4 and TRBJ2-7; 7 bases are a match to TRBD2. J lost 7 bases, V lost 2 bases, and 2 bases had no gene match. The CDR3 is made up of 12 amino acids. CDR3 region: CASSLWGGEQYF. The CDR3 DNA sequence: TGTGCCAGCAGTTTATGGGGAGGGGAGCAGTACTTC.

The chain recombines TRBV4-2 with TRBJ2-7; D gene unclear. V was trimmed by 2 bases and J by 7 bases, leaving 9 bases between them. This CDR3 is built from 12 residues. CDR1 and CDR2 (germline): LGHNA, YNFKEQ. In DNA, the CDR3 is TGTGCCAGCAGCCAACCGGGTGAGGAGCAGTACTTC. It translates to CASSQPGEEQYF.

The chain employs TRBV5-8 and TRBJ2-1, with 10 nucleotides matching TRBD1. V lost 4 bases, J lost 7 bases, and 8 bases stayed unmatched. The CDR3 has 15 amino acids. Germline lookup yields CDR1 SGHTS and CDR2 YDEGEE. The CDR3 loop is CASSPSGTGVNEQFF. CDR3 DNA: TGTGCCAGCAGCCCCTCGGGGACAGGGGTGAATGAGCAGTTCTTC.

The V call is TRBV10-3, the J call TRBJ1-2; D unresolved. The CDR3 runs 12 residues. Germline V lookup: CDR1 ENHRY, CDR2 SYGVKD. V was clipped by 6 bases and J by 8 bases, with 13 bases between them. The CDR3 DNA is TGTGCCATCAGGGCGTTGGCGGGAGGCTACACCTTC. Translated, it gives CAIRALAGGYTF.

The CDR3 coding sequence is TGCAGTGCGCGGGACAGTACTGAAGCTTTCTTT. It codes for CSARDSTEAFF. The chain has TRBV20-1 and TRBJ1-1; 7 nucleotides match TRBD1. Germline assignment: CDR1 DFQATT and CDR2 SNEGSKA (reference sequence). V lost 6 bases, J lost 5 bases, and 3 bases stayed unmatched. This CDR3 has 11 amino acids.

The V and J genes are TRBV20-1 and TRBJ2-7; 7 nucleotides align to TRBD1. The CDR3 covers 12 residues. Germline assignment: CDR1 DFQATT and CDR2 SNEGSKA (reference sequence). V gave up 1 base and J gave up 7 bases; unmatched junction bases: 4. CDR3 loop: CSARGGQLEQYF. The CDR3 DNA is TGCAGTGCTAGAGGGGGACAGTTGGAGCAGTACTTC.

V is TRBV11-2 and J is TRBJ2-1; D not certain. V dropped 1 base and J dropped 2 bases, with 6 bases sitting between them. There are 14 residues in the CDR3. The germline gives CDR1 SGHAT, CDR2 FQNNGV. The CDR3 nucleotides are TGTGCCAGCAGCTTAGCGGAAACCTACAATGAGCAGTTCTTC. Protein sequence: CASSLAETYNEQFF.

This clonotype was counted a few times. The chain carries TRBV6-2 or TRBV6-3 and TRBJ1-1; D is possibly TRBD1 (6 bases). Trimming stripped 5 bases from V and 8 bases from J, with 15 bases between. The CDR3 runs to 13 residues. Germline-derived CDR1 and CDR2 are MNHEY and SVGEGT. The CDR3 DNA reads as TGTGCCAGCAGTGAGAGACAGGAGCAGGAAGCTTTCTTT. It encodes CASSERQEQEAFF.

This clonotype was counted a few times. This rearrangement joins TRBV20-1 to TRBJ1-2; D ambiguous. Trimming pared 0 bases from V and 2 bases from J, leaving 7 bases between. The germline gives CDR1 DFQATT, CDR2 SNEGSKA (reference sequence). This CDR3 spans 13 amino acids. CDR3 region: CSARDPGNYGYTF. The CDR3 DNA is TGCAGTGCTAGAGATCCCGGCAACTATGGCTACACCTTC.

This clonotype occurred a few times. V is TRBV11-3 and J is TRBJ1-1; D call uncertain. This CDR3 has 14 amino acids. The germline V and J ends were trimmed by 5 bases and 1 base, with 11 bases remaining between them. CDR1 and CDR2 (germline): SGHNT, YENEEA. CDR3 nucleotides: TGTGCCAGCAGCCCCTACCCGGAGAACACTGAAGCTTTCTTT. Its translation is CASSPYPENTEAFF.

The chain couples TRBV7-8 to TRBJ1-5; D remains unclear. Trimming cost V 1 base and J 8 bases, with 15 bases left between them. Germline V lookup: CDR1 SGHVS, CDR2 FQNEAQ. This CDR3 has 15 residues. The DNA for the CDR3 is TGTGCCAGCAGCTTAGGTGCGGCAGCCGGGGAGCCCCAGCATTTT. As protein: CASSLGAAAGEPQHF.

This clonotype came up many times. The rearrangement joins TRBV6-5 to TRBJ1-2; tentatively, D is TRBD1 (5 bases). CDR1 is MNHEY, CDR2 SVGAGI, per germline. V lost 6 bases to trimming and J lost 7 bases, with 12 bases between them. This CDR3 is 12 amino acids long. For the CDR3, the DNA is TGTGCCAGCAGGAAAGGGGAGTTTGGCTACACCTTC. Amino acids: CASRKGEFGYTF.

This clonotype has just a few counts. The chain has TRBV6-1 and TRBJ1-5; unclear D gene. The V end was cut by 3 bases, the J end by 4 bases, with 19 bases between. Germline V gives CDR1 MNHNS, CDR2 SASEGT. The CDR3 has 17 amino acids. Written as DNA, the CDR3 is TGTGCCAGCAGTGACCCCGGACGGGATTTAAGAAATCAGCCCCAGCATTTT. This encodes CASSDPGRDLRNQPQHF.

This clonotype has more than one count but fewer than ten. The chain employs TRBV20-1 and TRBJ1-1; a weak D match, TRBD1 (5 bases). CDR1 and CDR2 from the germline V gene are DFQATT and SNEGSKA (reference sequence). The V and J ends lost 1 base and 5 bases respectively, with 11 bases between them. The CDR3 spans 13 residues. In DNA, the CDR3 is TGCAGTGCTAGAGTGGGGGGTGGGACTGAAGCTTTCTTT. It specifies CSARVGGGTEAFF.

This clonotype turned up a few times. The chain carries TRBV29-1 and TRBJ1-1; no clear D gene. V shed 2 bases and J shed 0 bases, with 4 bases lying between them. The CDR3 is 12 amino acids. Germline lookup yields CDR1 SQVTM and CDR2 ANQGSEA. CDR3 sequence (DNA): TGCAGCGTTGAACGGTTGAACACTGAAGCTTTCTTT. This sequence encodes CSVERLNTEAFF. Drawing the rest from reference TRBV29-1 and TRBJ1-1, the complete variable domain is SAVISQKPSRDICQRGTSLTIQCQVDSQVTMMFWYRQQPGQSLTLIATANQGSEATYESGFVIDKFPISRPNLTFSTLTVSNMSPEDSSIYLCSVERLNTEAFFGQGTRLTVV.

V and J are TRBV5-1 and TRBJ1-1, with a weak D call TRBD1 (6 bases). Germline CDR1 and CDR2: SGHRS and YFSETQ. The CDR3 consists of 14 residues. V was shortened by 5 bases and J by 0 bases, with 11 bases between the two germline ends. CDR3 amino acids: CASRQGRLNTEAFF. The CDR3 DNA reads TGCGCCAGCAGGCAGGGGAGGTTGAACACTGAAGCTTTCTTT.

The rearrangement links TRBV7-2 to TRBJ2-1, with a possible D match to TRBD2 (6 bases). Trimming took off 0 bases at V and 9 bases at J, with 9 bases between the two ends. Germline CDR1 is SGHTA and CDR2 is FQGNSA. The CDR3 is 13 amino acids. CDR3 coding DNA: TGTGCCAGCAGCTTAGCACTAGCATTTGAGCAGTTCTTC. Its protein product is CASSLALAFEQFF.

The CDR3 region is CASSSSGYYKNEQFF. CDR3 sequence (DNA): TGTGCCAGCAGCTCTTCAGGGTATTACAAGAATGAGCAGTTCTTC. The chain joins TRBV5-4 to TRBJ2-1, with a weak D call TRBD1 (5 bases). CDR3 length: 15 residues. The germline V gene has CDR1 SGHNT and CDR2 YYREEE (reference sequence). V was shortened by 3 bases and J by 7 bases, with 17 bases between the two germline ends.

The V gene is TRBV7-3, the J gene TRBJ1-6, with D possibly matching TRBD1 (6 bases). The V end was cut by 5 bases, the J end by 9 bases, with 17 bases between. This CDR3 has 15 residues. CDR1 is SGHTA and CDR2 is FQGTGA in the germline V gene. CDR3 protein: CASSPLGQGRSPLHF. The CDR3 DNA follows: TGTGCCAGCAGCCCCTTGGGGCAGGGGCGTTCACCCCTCCACTTT.

This chain joins TRBV11-2 and TRBJ2-5; TRBD1 aligns across 7 bases. Germline V gene lookup returns CDR1 SGHAT and CDR2 FQNNGV. CDR3 size: 15 residues. J was trimmed by 4 bases and V by 1 base; bases with no gene match: 6. The CDR3 region is CASSLVVGGPETQYF. The CDR3 DNA is TGTGCCAGCAGCTTAGTGGTAGGGGGCCCAGAGACCCAGTACTTC.

This clonotype was seen a few times. The chain combines TRBV6-5 with TRBJ2-7; 10 bases are shared with TRBD1. Trimming removed 4 bases from V and 7 bases from J; junction bases left unmatched: 4. Germline V gene data show CDR1 as MNHEY and CDR2 as SVGAGI. This CDR3 is 13 amino acids long. CDR3: CASSWDRGGEQYF. CDR3 DNA: TGTGCCAGCAGTTGGGACAGGGGTGGAGAGCAGTACTTC.

This clonotype was seen a single time. The J gene is TRBJ2-5, the V gene TRBV10-3; the D gene is possibly TRBD1 (6 bases). Germline V gene sequence: CDR1 ENHRY, CDR2 SYGVKD. CDR3 length: 15 amino acids. The V and J ends lost 1 base and 3 bases respectively, with 12 bases between them. CDR3 in amino acids: CAISEFGTPKETQYF. The DNA for the CDR3 is TGTGCCATCAGTGAGTTCGGGACACCCAAAGAGACCCAGTACTTC.

This clonotype was picked up a small number of times. V and J are TRBV12-3 or TRBV12-4 and TRBJ2-1, with D hard to call. The V end was cut by 6 bases, the J end by 4 bases, with 13 bases between. The CDR3 sequence is 14 residues long. DNA of the CDR3: TGTGCCAGCAGCCATTACCCTGGATACAATGAGCAGTTCTTC. It specifies CASSHYPGYNEQFF.